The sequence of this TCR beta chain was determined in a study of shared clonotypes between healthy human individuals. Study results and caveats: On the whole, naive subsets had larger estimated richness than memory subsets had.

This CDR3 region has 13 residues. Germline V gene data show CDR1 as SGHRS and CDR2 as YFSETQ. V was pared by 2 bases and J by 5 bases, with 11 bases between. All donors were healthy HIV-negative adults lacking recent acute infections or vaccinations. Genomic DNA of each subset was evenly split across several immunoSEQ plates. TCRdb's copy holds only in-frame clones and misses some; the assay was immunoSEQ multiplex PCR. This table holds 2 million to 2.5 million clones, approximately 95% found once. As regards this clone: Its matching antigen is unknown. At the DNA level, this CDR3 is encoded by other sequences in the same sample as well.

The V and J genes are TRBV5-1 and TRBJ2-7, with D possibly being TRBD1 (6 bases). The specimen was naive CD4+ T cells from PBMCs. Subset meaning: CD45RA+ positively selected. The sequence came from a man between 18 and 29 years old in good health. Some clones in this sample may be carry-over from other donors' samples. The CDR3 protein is CASSFIRGNEQYF. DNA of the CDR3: TGCGCCAGCAGCTTCATAAGGGGGAACGAGCAGTACTTC.